This passage covers 27 T cell receptor beta chains from one sample sequenced in a study of shared clonotypes between healthy human individuals. Sequencing used immunoSEQ multiplex PCR; TCRdb keeps in-frame clones, though not all of them. This table has some 790,000 clones, approximately 72% appearing once. The sample was memory CD4+ T cells sorted from blood. Subset here: CD45RA-negative fraction. These receptors originate from a woman aged 30 to 39 in good health.

The V gene is TRBV5-1, the J gene TRBJ2-1; 7 bases align to TRBD2. Trimming removed 3 bases from V and 5 bases from J; junction bases left unmatched: 11. The CDR3 runs to 16 residues. Germline V gene lookup returns CDR1 SGHRS and CDR2 YFSETQ. The CDR3 bases are TGCGCCAGCAGCTCTCAGGGTAGCGGGTCACACAATGAGCAGTTCTTC. The encoded protein is CASSSQGSGSHNEQFF.

This chain joins TRBV4-2 and TRBJ2-3; maybe TRBD1 (6 bases). The CDR3 length is 17 residues. With 0 bases removed from V and 5 bases from J, the gap between germline ends came to 18 bases. CDR1 LGHNA and CDR2 YNFKEQ come from the germline V gene. The CDR3 sequence: CASSQDNGRGRGDTQYF. The CDR3 bases are TGTGCCAGCAGCCAAGATAATGGCAGGGGAAGGGGAGATACGCAGTATTTT.

The chain recombines TRBV5-1 with TRBJ2-7; 9 positions agree with TRBD2. Germline CDR1 SGHRS, CDR2 YFSETQ. V shed 2 bases, J shed 4 bases, and the junction held 10 bases outside the gene matches. The length of the CDR3 is 16 residues. The CDR3 sequence: CASSFILAGSEYEQYF. For the CDR3, the DNA is TGCGCCAGCAGCTTTATTCTAGCGGGATCTGAGTACGAGCAGTACTTC.

This clone was detected a few times. The chain recombines TRBV2 with TRBJ1-5; perhaps TRBD1 as D (6 bases). The V and J ends lost 4 bases and 0 bases respectively, with 10 bases between them. This CDR3 has 15 residues. Germline CDR1 SNHLY, CDR2 FYNNEI. CDR3 in amino acids: CASSGQGNSNQPQHF. The CDR3 coding sequence is TGTGCCAGCAGTGGGCAGGGGAATAGCAATCAGCCCCAGCATTTT. Drawing the rest from reference TRBV2 and TRBJ1-5, the complete variable domain is EPEVTQTPSHQVTQMGQEVILRCVPISNHLYFYWYRQILGQKVEFLVSFYNNEISEKSEIFDDQFSVERPDGSNFTLKIRSTKLEDSAMYFCASSGQGNSNQPQHFGDGTRLSIL.

The chain links TRBV27 to TRBJ2-2; 13 bases agree with TRBD2. J was trimmed by 5 bases and V by 5 bases; bases with no gene match: 5. This CDR3 comprises 16 residues. CDR1 is MNHEY and CDR2 is SMNVEV in the germline V gene (reference sequence). The CDR3 protein is CASSKGLAGLTGELFF. In DNA, the CDR3 is TGTGCCAGCAGTAAGGGACTAGCGGGATTGACCGGGGAGCTGTTTTTT.

This chain connects TRBV7-7 to TRBJ2-5, with 10 bases fitting TRBD2. Germline V gene data show CDR1 as SSHAT and CDR2 as FNYEAQ (reference sequence). The CDR3 consists of 15 residues. V was pared by 5 bases and J by 4 bases, with 7 bases of the junction left unmatched. DNA for the CDR3: TGTGCCAGCAGCCCACTGCGGACTAGCGGAGAGACCCAGTACTTC. Translation gives CASSPLRTSGETQYF.

The V gene is TRBV10-1, the J gene TRBJ2-7, with D maybe TRBD1 (5 bases). The germline V and J ends were trimmed by 4 bases and 6 bases, with 13 bases remaining between them. From germline, CDR1 is WNHNN and CDR2 SYGVQD (reference sequence). This CDR3 is 13 amino acids long. The CDR3 is CASSVTLGLEQYF. The CDR3 DNA sequence: TGCGCCAGCAGTGTTACCTTGGGGCTCGAGCAGTACTTC.

The CDR3 DNA reads as TGTGCCAGTGTGACGTGGAACACCATATATTTT. As protein: CASVTWNTIYF. The V and J genes are TRBV19 and TRBJ1-3; D is uncertain. The CDR3 has 11 amino acids. V shed 8 bases and J shed 7 bases, with 9 bases lying between them. The germline CDR1 and CDR2 sequences are LNHDA and SQIVND (reference sequence).

The chain joins TRBV28 to TRBJ2-7, with 9 bases identical to TRBD2. This CDR3 comprises 15 residues. J gave up 5 bases and V 6 bases, and 11 bases lay outside the gene matches. The germline gives CDR1 MDHEN, CDR2 SYDVKM. CDR3 protein: CASSPGVAGAHEQYF. The CDR3 DNA sequence: TGTGCCAGCAGCCCGGGGGTAGCGGGAGCCCACGAGCAGTACTTC.

Remarks on this clone: The sample holds other DNA sequences that translate to the same CDR3. The rearrangement links TRBV7-2 to TRBJ2-5, with D unclear. Trimming cost V 1 base and J 4 bases, with 7 bases left between them. This CDR3 is built from 13 residues. Per germline, CDR1 SGHTA and CDR2 FQGNSA. The CDR3 sequence: CASSLEGGETQYF. The CDR3 DNA reads TGTGCCAGCAGCTTAGAGGGCGGAGAGACCCAGTACTTC.

This clone occurred many times. Other DNA sequences of this sample code for an identical CDR3. CDR3 sequence reads: CASSFSVGSYNEQFF. CDR3 coding DNA: TGCGCCAGCAGCTTTAGCGTCGGGTCCTACAATGAGCAGTTCTTC. The chain links TRBV5-1 to TRBJ2-1; D possibly corresponds to TRBD2 (5 bases). Germline CDR1 reads SGHRS; CDR2 reads YFSETQ. V lost 2 bases and J lost 1, with 10 bases in between. The CDR3 covers 15 residues. Full variable domain (outside the CDR3, taken from reference TRBV5-1 and TRBJ2-1): KAGVTQTPRYLIKTRGQQVTLSCSPISGHRSVSWYQQTPGQGLQFLFEYFSETQRNKGNFPGRFSGRQFSNSRSEMNVSTLELGDSALYLCASSFSVGSYNEQFFGPGTRLTVL.

The chain carries TRBV7-9 and TRBJ2-7, with 10 bases lining up with TRBD1. CDR1 and CDR2 (germline): SEHNR, FQNEAQ (reference sequence). Unmatched junction bases numbered 9, after V lost 3 bases and J lost 7 bases. The CDR3 covers 15 residues. CDR3 in DNA: TGTGCCAGCAGCTTCCGGGACAGGGGATCGGGGGAGCAGTACTTC. It translates to CASSFRDRGSGEQYF.

This clone came up a few times. The chain combines TRBV19 with TRBJ1-1; no reliable D call. The germline CDR1 and CDR2 sequences are LNHDA and SQIVND (reference sequence). The CDR3 is 15 amino acids. V lost 5 bases and J lost 1, with 14 bases in between. The CDR3 bases are TGTGCCAGTAGTCAGTATATTGGAGGGAACACTGAAGCTTTCTTT. It codes for CASSQYIGGNTEAFF.

Details on this clone: Other DNA sequences from this sample encode an identical CDR3 as well. The gene calls are TRBV5-1 and TRBJ2-3; possibly TRBD1 for D (6 bases). This CDR3 is built from 16 residues. CDR1 is SGHRS and CDR2 is YFSETQ in the germline V gene. Between the trimmed V and J ends, which lost 0 bases and 2 bases, there was a span of 13 bases. CDR3 in amino acids: CASSLAQGPNTDTQYF. CDR3 nucleotide sequence: TGCGCCAGCAGCTTGGCCCAGGGGCCTAACACAGATACGCAGTATTTT.

The chain uses TRBV19 and TRBJ2-5, with TRBD2 matching 9 bases. CDR1 is LNHDA and CDR2 is SQIVND in the germline V gene (reference sequence). The junction had 4 bases not matched to a gene; V was cut back by 3 bases and J by 2 bases. This CDR3 region has 15 residues. CDR3 region: CASSMGLARQETQYF. CDR3 DNA sequence: TGTGCCAGTAGTATGGGACTAGCCCGTCAAGAGACCCAGTACTTC.

This chain connects TRBV7-9 to TRBJ2-2; D is undetermined. Trimming stripped 2 bases from V and 6 bases from J, with 4 bases between. The CDR3 consists of 12 residues. CDR1 SEHNR and CDR2 FQNEAQ come from the germline V gene (reference sequence). The CDR3 bases are TGTGCCAGCAGCTTATCCCCCGGGGAGCTGTTTTTT. Translated, it gives CASSLSPGELFF. Variable domain in full (rest from reference TRBV7-9 and TRBJ2-2): DTGVSQNPRHKITKRGQNVTFRCDPISEHNRLYWYRQTLGQGPEFLTYFQNEAQLEKSRLLSDRFSAERPKGSFSTLEIQRTEQGDSAMYLCASSLSPGELFFGEGSRLTVL.

The chain couples TRBV5-5 to TRBJ1-5; 7 bases agree with TRBD1. Germline V lookup: CDR1 SGHKS, CDR2 YYEKEE (reference sequence). With V trimmed by 0 bases and J by 2 bases, 14 bases remained unmatched. This CDR3 is built from 19 residues. CDR3 sequence (DNA): TGTGCCAGCAGCTTGGAAGGGGGGCTGACAGGGTCGGGCAATCAGCCCCAGCATTTT. Translating gives CASSLEGGLTGSGNQPQHF. The complete variable domain, with remaining parts taken from reference TRBV5-5 and TRBJ1-5, reads DAGVTQSPTHLIKTRGQQVTLRCSPISGHKSVSWYQQVLGQGPQFIFQYYEKEERGRGNFPDRFSARQFPNYSSELNVNALLLGDSALYLCASSLEGGLTGSGNQPQHFGDGTRLSIL.

The genes are TRBV19 and TRBJ2-7, with D perhaps matching TRBD2 (5 bases). V was trimmed by 3 bases and J by 6 bases, leaving 12 bases between them. CDR1 is LNHDA, CDR2 SQIVND, per germline (reference sequence). The CDR3 extends over 13 amino acids. CDR3 sequence: CASSISGSTEQYF. The CDR3 nucleotides read TGTGCCAGTAGTATCAGTGGGAGTACCGAGCAGTACTTC.

V and J are TRBV7-6 and TRBJ2-5; D is uncertain. This CDR3 comprises 13 residues. Germline loops: CDR1 SGHVS, CDR2 FNYEAQ. V lost 1 base and J lost 1, with 4 bases in between. The CDR3 here is CASSLGIQETQYF. The DNA for the CDR3 is TGTGCCAGCAGCTTAGGTATCCAAGAGACCCAGTACTTC.

V gene TRBV6-6 combines with J gene TRBJ2-3; TRBD1 might be the D (6 bases). Trimming pared 4 bases from V and 5 bases from J, leaving 13 bases between. Germline CDR1 reads MNHNY; CDR2 reads SVGAGI (reference sequence). The CDR3 loop spans 14 amino acids. The CDR3 bases are TGTGCCAGCAGTTTGACAGGCGGTGGAGATACGCAGTATTTT. This translates into CASSLTGGGDTQYF.

This chain joins TRBV10-3 and TRBJ2-7; 7 nucleotides line up with TRBD1. The CDR3 length is 15 residues. The trim removed 2 bases at V and 4 bases at J, leaving 8 bases unmatched. Germline CDR1 is ENHRY and CDR2 is SYGVKD. As DNA, the CDR3 is TGTGCCATCAGTGAGGGGACAGTTCAGCCTTACGAGCAGTACTTC. Protein: CAISEGTVQPYEQYF.

The rearrangement uses TRBV7-3 and TRBJ2-1; 10 bases match TRBD1. Germline V gene data show CDR1 as SGHTA and CDR2 as FQGTGA. CDR3 size: 16 residues. Trimming removed 5 bases from V and 5 bases from J; junction bases left unmatched: 9. CDR3 in amino acids: CASSPRTGGRNNEQFF. The DNA for the CDR3 is TGTGCCAGCAGCCCACGGACAGGGGGACGAAACAATGAGCAGTTCTTC.

With regard to this clone: The same CDR3 is also encoded by other DNA sequences in this sample. V gene TRBV6-1 combines with J gene TRBJ1-1; tentative D call: TRBD1 (5 bases). V lost 6 bases to trimming and J lost 1 base, with 12 bases between them. Looked up from germline, CDR1 is MNHNS and CDR2 is SASEGT. This CDR3 is 14 amino acids long. The CDR3 sequence is CASSPRGGNTEAFF. The CDR3 bases are TGTGCCAGCAGCCCTCGGGGGGGGAACACTGAAGCTTTCTTT.

The chain couples TRBV6-6 to TRBJ1-4, with unresolved D. The CDR3 runs 11 residues. CDR1 is MNHNY and CDR2 is SVGAGI in the germline V gene (reference sequence). The V end lost 6 bases, the J end lost 8 bases, and 7 bases lay between the germline ends. CDR3 in amino acids: CASSLGEKLFF. CDR3 sequence (DNA): TGTGCCAGCAGCCTCGGGGAAAAACTGTTTTTT.

The J gene is TRBJ2-1, the V gene TRBV5-4; D uncertain. Trimming removed 4 bases from V and 7 bases from J, with 12 bases in between. This CDR3 is 13 amino acids long. The V gene's germline CDR1 is SGHNT and CDR2 YYREEE (reference sequence). The DNA for the CDR3 is TGTGCCAGCAGCCTGGGAATGGGGAATGAGCAGTTCTTC. Translation: CASSLGMGNEQFF.

The chain employs TRBV7-8 and TRBJ2-3; 9 bases are a match to TRBD2. Germline V lookup: CDR1 SGHVS, CDR2 FQNEAQ. The V gene end was trimmed by 1 base and the J gene end by 1 base; junction bases not matched to a gene: 3. The CDR3 runs 16 residues. For the CDR3, the DNA is TGTGCCAGCAGCTTAGAGGGACTAGCCCGCACAGATACGCAGTATTTT. Protein product: CASSLEGLARTDTQYF. The whole variable domain, filled in from reference TRBV7-8 and TRBJ2-3, reads GAGVSQSPRYKVAKRGQDVALRCDPISGHVSLFWYQQALGQGPEFLTYFQNEAQLDKSGLPSDRFFAERPEGSVSTLKIQRTQQEDSAVYLCASSLEGLARTDTQYFGPGTRLTVL.

V and J are TRBV30 and TRBJ1-2; D unclear. Germline CDR1 reads GTSNPN; CDR2 reads SVGIG (reference sequence). The CDR3 loop spans 14 amino acids. Trimming stripped 2 bases from V and 4 bases from J, with 14 bases between. CDR3 DNA: TGTGCCTGGAGTCTTGGGCCCTTCGGCTATGGCTACACCTTC. Its translation: CAWSLGPFGYGYTF.